The 27 T cell receptor beta chains listed next were all sequenced from one sample in a study of blood T cell repertoires in COVID-19. Sequencing was performed with immunoSEQ multiplex PCR; in TCRdb, only in-frame clones are kept and a portion is missing. The data contain roughly 140,000 clones, 82% of them singletons. Specimen: peripheral blood. The receptors come from a woman aged 80 or older with acute or convalescent COVID-19.

This chain connects TRBV11-2 to TRBJ2-7; 10 bases map to TRBD2. This CDR3 comprises 15 residues. J gave up 3 bases and V 1 base, and 3 bases lay outside the gene matches. Germline V gives CDR1 SGHAT, CDR2 FQNNGV. The CDR3 loop is CASSLGASGSYEQYF. The CDR3 coding sequence is TGTGCCAGCAGCTTAGGGGCTAGCGGGAGCTACGAGCAGTACTTC.

This clone was recorded a few times. This chain connects TRBV2 to TRBJ2-2; D gene uncertain. The length of the CDR3 is 14 residues. Between the trimmed V and J ends, which lost 4 bases and 0 bases, there was a span of 6 bases. The germline V gene encodes CDR1 SNHLY and CDR2 FYNNEI. The CDR3 DNA sequence: TGTGCCAGCAGTGCACTCACGAACACCGGGGAGCTGTTTTTT. This translates into CASSALTNTGELFF.

The chain combines TRBV19 with TRBJ2-5; 8 bases line up with TRBD2. This CDR3 has 14 residues. The junction had 3 bases not matched to a gene; V was cut back by 1 base and J by 5 bases. In germline, CDR1 is LNHDA, CDR2 SQIVND (reference sequence). CDR3 loop: CASSIVAGGETQYF. As DNA, the CDR3 is TGTGCCAGTAGTATAGTTGCGGGAGGCGAGACCCAGTACTTC.

This rearrangement joins TRBV29-1 to TRBJ1-2, with 9 bases fitting TRBD1. Unmatched junction bases numbered 10, after V lost 7 bases and J lost 4 bases. Germline loops: CDR1 SQVTM, CDR2 ANQGSEA. The CDR3 sequence is 14 residues long. For the CDR3, the DNA is TGCAGCGCCCGAAAACAGGGGGCGAGCTATGGCTACACCTTC. It encodes CSARKQGASYGYTF. The variable domain in full, with the rest retrieved from reference TRBV29-1 and TRBJ1-2, is SAVISQKPSRDICQRGTSLTIQCQVDSQVTMMFWYRQQPGQSLTLIATANQGSEATYESGFVIDKFPISRPNLTFSTLTVSNMSPEDSSIYLCSARKQGASYGYTFGSGTRLTVV.

V usage is TRBV6-1 and J usage is TRBJ1-1; perhaps TRBD1 as D (6 bases). Germline loops: CDR1 MNHNS, CDR2 SASEGT. Trimming stripped 3 bases from V and 2 bases from J, with 13 bases between. The CDR3 contains 15 residues. Written as DNA, the CDR3 is TGTGCCAGCAGTGACCCCGGGACACCAAACACTGAAGCTTTCTTT. Its translation: CASSDPGTPNTEAFF.

This clone appeared a few times. This chain joins TRBV10-2 and TRBJ1-1, with a weak D call TRBD1 (5 bases). Between the trimmed V and J ends, which lost 7 bases and 7 bases, there was a span of 7 bases. The CDR3 sequence is 10 residues long. Germline CDR1 and CDR2: WSHSY and SAAADI. CDR3 in DNA: TGCGCCAGCAAGGGGATTGAAGCTTTCTTT. Its translation is CASKGIEAFF.

Many counts were recorded for this clone. The chain recombines TRBV5-1 with TRBJ2-2; D remains ambiguous. Deletions cut 4 bases from V and 0 bases from J, with 10 bases between. Germline loops: CDR1 SGHRS, CDR2 YFSETQ. This CDR3 has 15 residues. The CDR3 reads CASSPREANTGELFF. Written as DNA, the CDR3 is TGCGCCAGCAGCCCCCGTGAGGCGAACACCGGGGAGCTGTTTTTT.

CDR3 bases: TGTGCCAGCAGCCTCCTGACAGGGAACAGTTCACCCCTCCACTTT. Translating gives CASSLLTGNSSPLHF. This chain connects TRBV6-5 to TRBJ1-6, with 7 positions matching TRBD1. V was clipped by 6 bases and J by 9 bases; unmatched bases: 11. The CDR3 is 15 residues long. Germline V gene sequence: CDR1 MNHEY, CDR2 SVGAGI.

This chain connects TRBV2 to TRBJ2-1, with 11 bases identical to TRBD2. From germline, CDR1 is SNHLY and CDR2 FYNNEI. The junction had 6 bases not matched to a gene; V was cut back by 7 bases and J by 10 bases. The CDR3 is 13 amino acids. CDR3 sequence: CASNSGGGLEQFF. The CDR3 nucleotides are TGTGCCAGCAATAGCGGGGGGGGCTTGGAGCAGTTCTTC. The full variable domain, in which reference TRBV2 and TRBJ2-1 provide the parts outside the CDR3, is EPEVTQTPSHQVTQMGQEVILRCVPISNHLYFYWYRQILGQKVEFLVSFYNNEISEKSEIFDDQFSVERPDGSNFTLKIRSTKLEDSAMYFCASNSGGGLEQFFGPGTRLTVL.

This clone was detected only once. The rearrangement joins TRBV4-1 to TRBJ1-3, with 12 bases fitting TRBD1. The CDR3 sequence is 17 residues long. V lost 4 bases to trimming and J lost 3 bases; unmatched junction nucleotides: 7. Germline values: CDR1 MGHRA, CDR2 YSYEKL. The CDR3 loop reads CASSLGGQGAVGNTIYF. The CDR3 nucleotides are TGCGCCAGCAGCCTAGGGGGACAGGGGGCAGTTGGAAACACCATATATTTT.

The chain is built from TRBV6-5 and TRBJ2-1; 7 bases match TRBD2. The ends lost 11 bases at V and 4 bases at J; junction bases unmatched: 8. The germline V gene has CDR1 MNHEY and CDR2 SVGAGI. The CDR3 runs 13 residues. The CDR3 region is CASHGTTYNEQFF. The CDR3 bases are TGTGCCTCCCACGGGACTACTTACAATGAGCAGTTCTTC.

The chain combines TRBV28 with TRBJ1-6, with D tentatively TRBD1 (6 bases). Trimming cost V 6 bases and J 0 bases, with 12 bases left between them. Germline CDR1 MDHEN, CDR2 SYDVKM. CDR3 length equals 16 residues. CDR3 DNA sequence: TGTGCCAGCAGGACAGGTTCGAGCTCCTATAATTCACCCCTCCACTTT. Residues: CASRTGSSSYNSPLHF.

This sequence joins TRBV19 and TRBJ2-7, with 8 nucleotides matching TRBD2. Germline V gene data show CDR1 as LNHDA and CDR2 as SQIVND (reference sequence). This CDR3 is built from 13 residues. The V gene end was trimmed by 9 bases and the J gene end by 5 bases; junction bases not matched to a gene: 9. The CDR3 sequence is CASRLAGSNEQYF. CDR3 DNA sequence: TGTGCCAGCAGGTTAGCGGGATCCAACGAGCAGTACTTC.

This clone occurred once. This sequence joins TRBV7-2 and TRBJ2-2; 11 bases are a match to TRBD2. This CDR3 contains 15 residues. V was pared by 5 bases and J by 5 bases, with 4 bases of the junction left unmatched. CDR1 SGHTA and CDR2 FQGNSA come from the germline V gene. CDR3 sequence reads: CASSPASGGTGELFF. The CDR3 DNA follows: TGTGCCAGCAGCCCCGCTAGCGGGGGGACCGGGGAGCTGTTTTTT.

The chain combines TRBV7-8 with TRBJ2-7, with D possibly matching TRBD1 (6 bases). The V end lost 5 bases, the J end lost 4 bases, and 18 bases lay between the germline ends. CDR1 is SGHVS, CDR2 FQNEAQ, per germline. The CDR3 loop spans 15 amino acids. CDR3 in DNA: TGTGCCAGCAGCCCTCACAGGGTCCAACGGTACGAGCAGTACTTC. Translating gives CASSPHRVQRYEQYF.

The chain carries TRBV5-1 and TRBJ1-2; 8 bases are a match to TRBD1. The junction had 6 bases not matched to a gene; V was cut back by 0 bases and J by 5 bases. The CDR3 extends over 15 amino acids. Germline V gives CDR1 SGHRS, CDR2 YFSETQ. CDR3 sequence: CASSLARDRTYGYTF. The DNA of the CDR3 is TGCGCCAGCAGCTTGGCCCGGGACAGGACATATGGCTACACCTTC.

The genes are TRBV2 and TRBJ2-7, with 7 bases aligning to TRBD2. With V trimmed by 5 bases and J by 7 bases, 8 bases remained unmatched. The germline CDR1 and CDR2 sequences are SNHLY and FYNNEI. There are 13 residues in the CDR3. In nucleotides, the CDR3 is TGTGCCAGCAGTTTGGGGGGAGGGGCGGAGCAGTACTTC. This sequence encodes CASSLGGGAEQYF.

This chain links TRBV29-1 with TRBJ1-5, with 12 bases matching TRBD1. The CDR3 extends over 14 amino acids. V lost 7 bases to trimming and J lost 5 bases; unmatched junction nucleotides: 6. Per germline, CDR1 SQVTM and CDR2 ANQGSEA. The CDR3 region is CSGTGTGGYQPQHF. The CDR3, as DNA: TGCAGCGGCACCGGGACAGGGGGCTATCAGCCCCAGCATTTT.

This rearrangement joins TRBV9 to TRBJ1-2; maybe TRBD1 (5 bases). The CDR3 length is 15 residues. Germline V gives CDR1 SGDLS, CDR2 YYNGEE. V was pared by 2 bases and J by 7 bases, with 18 bases between. Here the CDR3 reads CASSVSSGWGVGYTF. CDR3 nucleotides: TGTGCCAGCAGCGTGTCGTCTGGATGGGGGGTTGGCTACACCTTC.

The V call is TRBV28, the J call TRBJ2-7; D may be TRBD2 (6 bases). Germline V lookup: CDR1 MDHEN, CDR2 SYDVKM. V gave up 4 bases and J gave up 8 bases, with 15 bases separating them. The length of the CDR3 is 13 residues. The CDR3 region is CASSSAGIPKQYF. The CDR3 DNA is TGTGCCAGCAGTTCAGCGGGTATTCCTAAGCAGTACTTC.

V and J are TRBV6-5 and TRBJ1-2; 7 bases map to TRBD1. V was pared by 4 bases and J by 5 bases, with 7 bases of the junction left unmatched. Germline lookup yields CDR1 MNHEY and CDR2 SVGAGI. CDR3 length: 14 residues. The CDR3 here is CASSWDSSTYGYTF. The CDR3 coding sequence is TGTGCCAGCAGTTGGGACAGCTCTACGTATGGCTACACCTTC.

V gene TRBV19 combines with J gene TRBJ2-2; 7 nucleotides match TRBD2. The CDR3 is 14 residues long. Germline CDR1 is LNHDA and CDR2 is SQIVND (reference sequence). Here the CDR3 DNA reads TGTGGGACTAGGGGAGCTGCGAACACCGGGGAGCTGTTTTTT. The encoded protein is CGTRGAANTGELFF.

The chain couples TRBV4-2 to TRBJ1-2, with TRBD1 as a possible D gene (5 bases). Trimming removed 0 bases from V and 4 bases from J, with 12 bases in between. Per the germline V gene, CDR1 is LGHNA and CDR2 is YNFKEQ. CDR3 length: 15 residues. This chain's CDR3 is CASSQDWDGSYGYTF. CDR3 nucleotides: TGTGCCAGCAGCCAAGATTGGGACGGGAGCTATGGCTACACCTTC.

The rearrangement links TRBV20-1 to TRBJ2-7, with D tentatively TRBD2 (5 bases). Looked up from germline, CDR1 is DFQATT and CDR2 is SNEGSKA (reference sequence). V lost 5 bases to trimming and J lost 3 bases, with 8 bases between them. The CDR3 spans 11 residues. The CDR3 DNA is TGCAGTGCTCTCGGGGTCTACGAGCAGTACTTC. Amino acid sequence: CSALGVYEQYF.

This clone has a handful of counts. The chain recombines TRBV2 with TRBJ1-6; D remains unclear. The CDR3 contains 14 residues. V lost 9 bases and J 6 bases, leaving 15 bases between the germline ends. The germline gives CDR1 SNHLY, CDR2 FYNNEI. The CDR3 DNA sequence: TGTGCCAGTGAAGTAGGAGGGAGTAATTCACCCCTCCACTTT. It specifies CASEVGGSNSPLHF.

This clone was counted a few times. This chain connects TRBV18 to TRBJ1-2, with 7 bases aligning to TRBD1. The trim removed 4 bases at V and 8 bases at J, leaving 13 bases unmatched. This CDR3 has 15 amino acids. The V gene's germline CDR1 is KGHSH and CDR2 LQKENI. The CDR3 reads CASSRETGYPWGYTF. In DNA form, the CDR3 reads TGTGCCAGCTCACGGGAGACAGGGTACCCGTGGGGCTACACCTTC. The entire variable domain, with the rest obtained from reference TRBV18 and TRBJ1-2, is as follows: NAGVMQNPRHLVRRRGQEARLRCSPMKGHSHVYWYRQLPEEGLKFMVYLQKENIIDESGMPKERFSAEFPKEGPSILRIQQVVRGDSAAYFCASSRETGYPWGYTFGSGTRLTVV.

A single count supports this clone. The chain recombines TRBV10-1 with TRBJ1-2, with D possibly TRBD1 on 5 matching bases. Trimming left V 3 bases short and J 6 bases short, with 17 bases between. The CDR3 totals 15 residues. CDR1 and CDR2 (germline): WNHNN, SYGVQD (reference sequence). This CDR3 reads CASSDGRGSMNGYTF. The CDR3 nucleotides are TGCGCCAGCAGTGATGGACGGGGGTCAATGAATGGCTACACCTTC.